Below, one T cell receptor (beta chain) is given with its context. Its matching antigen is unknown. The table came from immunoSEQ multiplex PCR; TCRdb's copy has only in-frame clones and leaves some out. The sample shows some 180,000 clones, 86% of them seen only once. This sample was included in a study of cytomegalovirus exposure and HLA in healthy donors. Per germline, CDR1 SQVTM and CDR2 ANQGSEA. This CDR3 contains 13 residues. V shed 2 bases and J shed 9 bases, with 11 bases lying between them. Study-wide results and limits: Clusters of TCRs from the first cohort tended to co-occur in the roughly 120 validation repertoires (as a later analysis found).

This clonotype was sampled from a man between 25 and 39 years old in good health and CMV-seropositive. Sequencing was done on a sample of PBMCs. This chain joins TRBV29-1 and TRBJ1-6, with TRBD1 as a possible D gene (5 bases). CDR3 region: CSVETGDSSPLHF. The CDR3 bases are TGCAGCGTTGAAACAGGAGATTCTTCACCCCTCCACTTT.